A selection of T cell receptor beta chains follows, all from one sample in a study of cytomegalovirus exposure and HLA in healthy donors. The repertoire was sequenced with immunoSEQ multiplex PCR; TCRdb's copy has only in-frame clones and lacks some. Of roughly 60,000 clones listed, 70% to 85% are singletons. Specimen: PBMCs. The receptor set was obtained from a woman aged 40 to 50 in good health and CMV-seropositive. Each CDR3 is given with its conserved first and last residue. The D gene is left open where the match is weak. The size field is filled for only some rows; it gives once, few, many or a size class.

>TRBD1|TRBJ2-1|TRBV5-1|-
CASSPRQGIYNEQFF
TGCGCCAGCAGCCCCCGACAGGGGATCTACAATGAGCAGTTCTTC
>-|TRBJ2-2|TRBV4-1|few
CASSQVLGLGNTGELFF
TGCGCCAGCAGCCAAGTCCTCGGACTGGGGAACACCGGGGAGCTGTTTTTT
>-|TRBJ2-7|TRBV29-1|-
CSVAQQGSYEQYF
TGCAGCGTTGCACAACAGGGCTCCTACGAGCAGTACTTC
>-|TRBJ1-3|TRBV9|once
CASRRGRGSGNTIYF
TGTGCCAGCCGGAGGGGAAGAGGCTCTGGAAACACCATATATTTT
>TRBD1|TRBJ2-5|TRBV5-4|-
CASSSPGQGGPDGETQYF
TGTGCCAGCAGCTCCCCGGGACAGGGGGGTCCAGATGGAGAGACCCAGTACTTC
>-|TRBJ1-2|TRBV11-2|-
CASSLDEKPHHGYTF
TGTGCCAGCAGCTTAGATGAAAAGCCTCATCATGGCTACACCTTC
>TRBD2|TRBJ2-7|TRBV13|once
CASNQGAGPTNEQYF
TGTGCCAGCAACCAGGGAGCGGGGCCGACTAACGAGCAGTACTTC
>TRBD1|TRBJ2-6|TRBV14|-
CASSQDRGITGANVLTF
TGTGCCAGCAGCCAAGACAGGGGGATTACTGGGGCCAACGTCCTGACTTTC
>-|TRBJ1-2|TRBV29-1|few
CSVEGGYGYTF
TGCAGCGTCGAAGGCGGCTATGGCTACACCTTC
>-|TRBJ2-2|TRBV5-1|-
CASSLPQGGTGELFF
TGCGCCAGCAGCTTACCCCAGGGAGGCACCGGGGAGCTGTTTTTT
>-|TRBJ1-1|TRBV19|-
CATKGTWRASNTEAFF
TGTGCCACCAAAGGGACTTGGCGAGCTTCGAACACTGAAGCTTTCTTT
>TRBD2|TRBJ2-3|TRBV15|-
CATSRDGGPSGRFTDTQYF
TGTGCCACCAGCAGAGATGGGGGGCCTAGCGGGAGATTCACGGATACGCAGTATTTT
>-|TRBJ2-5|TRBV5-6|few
CASSLERRETQYF
TGTGCCAGCAGCTTGGAACGGCGGGAGACCCAGTACTTC
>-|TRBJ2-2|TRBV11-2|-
CASSFRRSTGELFF
TGTGCCAGCAGCTTTAGACGGAGCACCGGGGAGCTGTTTTTT
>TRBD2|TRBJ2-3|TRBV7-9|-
CASSRLAGGGDTQYF
TGTGCCAGCAGCCGACTAGCGGGGGGCGGAGATACGCAGTATTTT
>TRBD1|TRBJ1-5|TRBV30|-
CAWSVLGQGRAQPQHF
TGTGCCTGGAGTGTACTAGGACAGGGAAGGGCTCAGCCCCAGCATTTT
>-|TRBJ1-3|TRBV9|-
CASSVGGQRGNTIYF
TGTGCCAGCAGCGTAGGTGGCCAGAGGGGAAACACCATATATTTT
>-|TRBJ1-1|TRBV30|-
CAWSGAANTEAFF
TGTGCCTGGAGTGGGGCAGCCAACACTGAAGCTTTCTTT
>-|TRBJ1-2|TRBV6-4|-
CASRELGGSGYGYTF
TGTGCCAGCAGGGAGCTAGGGGGAAGCGGCTATGGCTACACCTTC
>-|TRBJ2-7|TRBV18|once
CASSPLGGREQYF
TGTGCCAGCTCACCACTCGGGGGGCGCGAGCAGTACTTC
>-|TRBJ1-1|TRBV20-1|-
CSAVRGGAFF
TGCAGTGCTGTTCGAGGGGGAGCTTTCTTT
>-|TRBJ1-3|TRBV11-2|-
CASRPISPRVGNTIYF
TGTGCCAGCAGACCGATTAGTCCCCGGGTAGGAAACACCATATATTTT
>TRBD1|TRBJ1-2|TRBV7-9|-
CAISDRGYGYTF
TGTGCCATCTCAGACAGGGGATATGGCTACACCTTC
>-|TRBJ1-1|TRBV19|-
CASSINRDPEAFF
TGTGCCAGTAGTATAAACAGGGACCCTGAAGCTTTCTTT
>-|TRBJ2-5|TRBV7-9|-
CASSLVPPSQETQYF
TGTGCCAGCAGCTTAGTACCCCCTAGTCAAGAGACCCAGTACTTC
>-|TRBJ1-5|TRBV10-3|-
CAISEDSRSGPQHF
TGTGCCATCAGTGAGGACAGCCGAAGTGGGCCCCAGCATTTT
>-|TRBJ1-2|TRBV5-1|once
CASSFLDSVYGYTF
TGCGCCAGCAGCTTCCTTGACAGCGTCTATGGCTACACCTTC